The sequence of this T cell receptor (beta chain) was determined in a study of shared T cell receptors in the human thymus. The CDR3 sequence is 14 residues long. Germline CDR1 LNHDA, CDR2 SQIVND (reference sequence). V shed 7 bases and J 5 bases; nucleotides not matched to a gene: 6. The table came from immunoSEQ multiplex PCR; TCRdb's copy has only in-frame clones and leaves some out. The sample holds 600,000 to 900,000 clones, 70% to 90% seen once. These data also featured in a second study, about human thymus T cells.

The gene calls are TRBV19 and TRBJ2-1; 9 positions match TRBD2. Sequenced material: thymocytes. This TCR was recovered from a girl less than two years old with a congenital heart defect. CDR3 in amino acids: CASKPAGGHNEQFF. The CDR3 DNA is TGTGCCAGTAAGCCGGCGGGGGGGCACAATGAGCAGTTCTTC.